Following are 26 T cell receptor beta chains from one sample sequenced in a study of Ad26.COV2.S vaccination and SARS-CoV-2 variants. This table comes from immunoSEQ multiplex PCR, and its TCRdb copy is limited to in-frame clones, with some not included. The profile shows about 480,000 clones, 70% to 90% of them singletons. The treatment denotes: roughly 20 received Ad26.COV2.S at low or high dose, single or two shots; five or six received placebo; per-sample allocation not given. At day 63 after the first vaccine or placebo injection, samples were drawn. The sequenced sample was peripheral blood, obtained in a trial of Ad26.COV2.S vaccine versus placebo. These receptors were taken from a person aged 18 to 65 who received the Ad26.COV2.S COVID-19 vaccine or a placebo.

The chain employs TRBV5-1 and TRBJ1-1, with D perhaps matching TRBD1 (6 bases). V lost 0 bases and J lost 4, with 10 bases in between. Germline V lookup: CDR1 SGHRS, CDR2 YFSETQ. This CDR3 is 14 amino acids long. DNA of the CDR3: TGCGCCAGCAGCTTGGCGGGGGGCAGCACTGAAGCTTTCTTT. It yields the protein CASSLAGGSTEAFF.

In DNA form, the CDR3 reads TGTGCCAGCAGCGTTGGACTAGCGGGAGGCCTAGGGCAGTACTTC. Translation gives CASSVGLAGGLGQYF. The V gene is TRBV9, the J gene TRBJ2-7; TRBD2 agrees at 14 bases. CDR1 and CDR2 (germline): SGDLS, YYNGEE. V was clipped by 2 bases and J by 9 bases; unmatched bases: 7. The CDR3 is 15 amino acids.

The rearrangement uses TRBV5-3 and TRBJ1-2; D remains ambiguous. TRBV5-3 is labeled an ORF, and its function is uncertain. CDR3 length equals 11 residues. V lost 2 bases and J lost 8, with 7 bases in between. CDR3 in amino acids: CARSFLLGYTF. CDR3 bases: TGTGCCAGAAGCTTTCTTTTGGGCTACACCTTC.

V usage is TRBV7-2 and J usage is TRBJ2-5; D is perhaps TRBD1 or TRBD2 (5 bases each). The CDR3 is 15 residues long. Germline lookup yields CDR1 SGHTA and CDR2 FQGNSA. The V gene lost 2 bases and the J gene lost 7 bases, with 17 bases spanning the gap. CDR3 loop: CASSLRMKGTATQYF. The DNA of the CDR3 is TGTGCCAGCAGCTTAAGGATGAAAGGGACGGCGACCCAGTACTTC.

This rearrangement joins TRBV3-1 (or the pseudogene TRBV3-2) to TRBJ2-1, with unresolved D. Trimming left V 4 bases short and J 5 bases short, with 18 bases between. The CDR3 runs 16 residues. Looked up from germline, CDR1 is LGHDT and CDR2 is YNNKEL (reference sequence). The CDR3 DNA follows: TGTGCCAGCAGCCCCCCCCCAGCCAACCAGGACAATGAGCAGTTCTTC. It specifies CASSPPPANQDNEQFF.

This chain links TRBV2 with TRBJ2-7; 9 bases map to TRBD1. The CDR3 consists of 13 residues. Trimming took 7 bases from V and 4 from J; bases not matched to a gene: 5. Germline-derived CDR1 and CDR2 are SNHLY and FYNNEI. The CDR3 loop is CASTRDREYEQYF. CDR3 coding DNA: TGTGCCAGCACGCGGGACAGGGAGTACGAGCAGTACTTC.

This clone was recorded once. The chain is built from TRBV28 and TRBJ1-1; a possible D gene is TRBD1 (6 bases). CDR1 and CDR2 (germline): MDHEN, SYDVKM. The CDR3 length is 11 residues. Trimming removed 6 bases at V and 8 bases at J, with 10 bases between. The chain's CDR3 is CASRLGQEAFF. CDR3 nucleotides: TGTGCCAGCAGATTGGGACAAGAAGCTTTCTTT.

The chain has TRBV28 and TRBJ2-3; 7 bases fit TRBD1. The CDR3 is made up of 15 amino acids. The ends lost 5 bases at V and 0 bases at J; junction bases unmatched: 5. Germline loops: CDR1 MDHEN, CDR2 SYDVKM. This CDR3 reads CASSVDRESTDTQYF. The CDR3 region has the DNA TGTGCCAGCAGTGTCGACAGGGAGAGCACAGATACGCAGTATTTT.

This clone came up a few times. One junction end disagrees with the germline gene, perhaps due to a read error. This chain uses TRBV19 with TRBJ1-1; perhaps TRBD1 as D (6 bases). Per germline, CDR1 LNHDA and CDR2 SQIVND (reference sequence). The CDR3 runs to 13 residues. CDR3 residues: CASSILGGQVYVF. The CDR3 region has the DNA TGTGCCAGTAGTATATTGGGGGGACAAGTTTATGTCTTT.

This chain connects TRBV10-3 to TRBJ1-1; the D gene is possibly TRBD1 (6 bases). The ends were cut back, 5 bases at V and 3 bases at J, with 13 bases in the middle. CDR3 length: 14 amino acids. Germline loops: CDR1 ENHRY, CDR2 SYGVKD. CDR3 nucleotides: TGTGCCATCAGTAATGTACAGGGCGACACTGAAGCTTTCTTT. It codes for CAISNVQGDTEAFF.

This rearrangement joins TRBV4-3 to TRBJ2-1, with D uncertain. The CDR3 has 15 amino acids. The germline gives CDR1 LGHNA, CDR2 YSLEER. V lost 0 bases and J lost 1, with 7 bases in between. CDR3 DNA sequence: TGCGCCAGCAGCCAAGATCCTCAGTCCTACAATGAGCAGTTCTTC. Encoded protein: CASSQDPQSYNEQFF.

CDR3 DNA: TGTGCCAGCAGTGATGCGGGGGGCGGTCAGCCCCAGCATTTT. It specifies CASSDAGGGQPQHF. The chain combines TRBV6-1 with TRBJ1-5; TRBD1 is a possible D gene (6 bases). Germline CDR1 MNHNS, CDR2 SASEGT. The CDR3 spans 14 residues. V lost 3 bases to trimming and J lost 6 bases, with 12 bases between them.

The chain combines TRBV2 with TRBJ1-6; D perhaps matches TRBD1 (6 bases). The length of the CDR3 is 17 residues. The germline V gene has CDR1 SNHLY and CDR2 FYNNEI. V shed 9 bases and J shed 7 bases, with 25 bases lying between them. CDR3 sequence reads: CASTGIPQRRGNSPLHF. The CDR3 DNA is TGTGCCAGTACAGGGATCCCACAACGAAGAGGGAATTCACCCCTCCACTTT.

This chain links TRBV7-8 with TRBJ2-3; 9 bases are a match to TRBD2. CDR1 is SGHVS, CDR2 FQNEAQ, per germline. The CDR3 length is 17 residues. V lost 1 base, J lost 0 bases, and 5 bases stayed unmatched. CDR3 in amino acids: CASSLGGLAGSTDTQYF. Written as DNA, the CDR3 is TGTGCCAGCAGCTTAGGGGGGCTAGCGGGAAGCACAGATACGCAGTATTTT.

The rearrangement joins TRBV18 to TRBJ1-2; the D is unclear. From germline, CDR1 is KGHSH and CDR2 LQKENI. Trimming left V 2 bases short and J 2 bases short, with 9 bases between. There are 14 residues in the CDR3. Here the CDR3 reads CASSPGRSNYGYTF. The CDR3 DNA reads as TGTGCCAGCTCACCAGGCAGGTCCAACTATGGCTACACCTTC.

This clone appeared a few times. The rearrangement joins TRBV30 to TRBJ1-1; D is ambiguous. V lost 6 bases, J lost 12 bases, and 17 bases lay in between. The germline gives CDR1 GTSNPN, CDR2 SVGIG (reference sequence). The CDR3 has 11 residues. The CDR3 DNA sequence: TGTGCCTGTACTTTCCGGGCCTCCCCTTTCTTT. Encoded protein: CACTFRASPFF.

This chain connects TRBV28 to TRBJ2-1, with D unclear. The CDR3 is 13 residues long. Trimming removed 2 bases from V and 2 bases from J, with 4 bases in between. Germline V gene data show CDR1 as MDHEN and CDR2 as SYDVKM. CDR3 nucleotides: TGTGCCAGCAGTTTAAATCCCTACAATGAGCAGTTCTTC. Encoded protein: CASSLNPYNEQFF.

The chain carries TRBV19 and TRBJ1-6; 8 bases line up with TRBD1. Trimming cost V 7 bases and J 6 bases; bases outside gene matches: 5. CDR3 length: 14 residues. Germline CDR1 is LNHDA and CDR2 is SQIVND (reference sequence). In nucleotides, the CDR3 is TGTGCCAGTACCATAACAGGGGGTAATTCACCCCTCCACTTT. It is translated as CASTITGGNSPLHF.

The chain has TRBV5-4 and TRBJ2-3; 9 nucleotides agree with TRBD2. The CDR3 is 16 amino acids. The germline V gene has CDR1 SGHNT and CDR2 YYREEE (reference sequence). V trimming: 3 bases; J trimming: 4 bases; junction bases outside the gene matches: 9. The CDR3 sequence: CASSSISGSWADTQYF. The CDR3 coding sequence is TGTGCCAGCAGCTCGATTAGCGGGAGCTGGGCAGATACGCAGTATTTT.

The chain has TRBV7-6 and TRBJ2-1, with 8 bases lining up with TRBD2. The junction had 13 bases not matched to a gene; V was cut back by 3 bases and J by 0 bases. The CDR3 is 19 amino acids. The germline V gene encodes CDR1 SGHVS and CDR2 FNYEAQ. The CDR3 bases are TGTGCCAGCAGCTTGAAGGCAGGGGCGGGGGGAAGCTCCTACAATGAGCAGTTCTTC. This translates into CASSLKAGAGGSSYNEQFF.

This sequence joins TRBV18 and TRBJ2-5, with D maybe TRBD2 (6 bases). The CDR3 totals 14 residues. Germline V lookup: CDR1 KGHSH, CDR2 LQKENI. V was pared by 3 bases and J by 4 bases, with 12 bases between. Here the CDR3 reads CASSPQGGSETQYF. In DNA, the CDR3 is TGTGCCAGCTCACCTCAAGGAGGGTCAGAGACCCAGTACTTC.

There are a few counts of this clone. This chain uses TRBV19 with TRBJ1-5; TRBD1 might be the D (5 bases). The CDR3 contains 16 residues. V lost 7 bases, J lost 6 bases, and 22 bases lay in between. Germline V CDR1 and CDR2: LNHDA, SQIVND (reference sequence). DNA for the CDR3: TGTGCCAGTACCCCAGTGGTTGGGGCTCCGGGTCAGCCCCAGCATTTT. Encoded protein: CASTPVVGAPGQPQHF.

This clone was recorded only once. This chain uses TRBV29-1 with TRBJ2-5; D is unclear. V was clipped by 4 bases and J by 5 bases, with 17 bases between them. Germline V gene lookup returns CDR1 SQVTM and CDR2 ANQGSEA. This CDR3 contains 14 residues. The CDR3 bases are TGCAGCGTTGGCCGGGTCGCGGTCGGGGAGACCCAGTACTTC. It codes for CSVGRVAVGETQYF.

The chain joins TRBV5-6 to TRBJ2-7; D is possibly TRBD1 (6 bases). The CDR3 runs 14 residues. Germline assignment: CDR1 SGHDT and CDR2 YYEEEE. V shed 5 bases and J shed 3 bases, with 15 bases lying between them. The CDR3 nucleotides read TGTGCCAGCAGAGGGGGAGAGGGGGACTACGAGCAGTACTTC. This encodes CASRGGEGDYEQYF.

V gene TRBV9 combines with J gene TRBJ1-1, with D uncertain. CDR1 and CDR2 (germline): SGDLS, YYNGEE. Trimming took 0 bases from V and 0 from J, leaving 6 bases between them. This CDR3 is 14 amino acids long. CDR3 nucleotides: TGTGCCAGCAGCGTAGAGATGATGAACACTGAAGCTTTCTTT. Protein sequence: CASSVEMMNTEAFF.

This clone was seen only a few times. Here the CDR3 DNA reads TGCGCCAGCAGCTCGGCCGCGGGATGGGGGGACGGGGAGCTGTTTTTT. Amino acid sequence: CASSSAAGWGDGELFF. The genes are TRBV5-1 and TRBJ2-2, with D possibly being TRBD2 (6 bases). V shed 3 bases and J shed 7 bases, with 19 bases lying between them. CDR3 size: 16 residues. Germline V CDR1 and CDR2: SGHRS, YFSETQ.